One sample yielded the 23 T cell receptor beta chains listed below, sequenced in a study of identical twins. TCRdb ran MiXCR on the 5' RACE reads and lists one entry per CDR3 protein. This sample has under 300,000 distinct CDR3 sequences, with 6% to 7% found just once. These data are also associated with another study on T cells expressing NK-cell markers.

Material for sequencing was CD8+ T cells sorted from blood. Every receptor here comes from a young woman in good health.

This clonotype was seen at least ten times. The J gene is TRBJ1-5, the V gene TRBV29-1; 8 positions agree with TRBD1. This CDR3 spans 13 amino acids. The J segment lost 8 bases and the V segment lost 4 bases, leaving 7 bases of the junction unmatched. CDR1 and CDR2 (germline): SQVTM, ANQGSEA. The CDR3 DNA is TGCAGCGTTGGGACAGGGTCCGGAGAGCCCCAGCATTTT. Its protein product is CSVGTGSGEPQHF.

The chain recombines TRBV6-5 with TRBJ2-3, with D tentatively TRBD2 (6 bases). V was cut by 4 bases and J by 4 bases, with 18 bases left in between. Germline V lookup: CDR1 MNHEY, CDR2 SVGAGI. This CDR3 is 16 amino acids long. The CDR3 spells CASSFDYPSGPDTQYF. The CDR3 nucleotides are TGTGCCAGCAGTTTCGACTACCCAAGCGGGCCAGATACGCAGTATTTT.

The chain uses TRBV7-9 and TRBJ2-7; the D gene could be TRBD1 or TRBD2 (5 bases each). The V and J ends lost 3 bases and 2 bases respectively, with 14 bases between them. The germline gives CDR1 SEHNR, CDR2 FQNEAQ (reference sequence). This CDR3 has 15 amino acids. CDR3 region: CASSLGPIAAYEQYF. CDR3 nucleotides: TGTGCCAGCAGCTTGGGACCGATTGCCGCCTACGAGCAGTACTTC.

The V call is TRBV25-1, the J call TRBJ2-4; 9 nucleotides line up with TRBD1. The CDR3 has 16 amino acids. Losses at the gene ends were 6 bases for V and 3 bases for J; bases not matched to a gene: 9. The germline V gene has CDR1 MGHDK and CDR2 SYGVNS. The CDR3 DNA reads TGTGCCAGCAGAATGGGACAGGGAGAAGGCAAAAACATTCAGTACTTC. It codes for CASRMGQGEGKNIQYF.

V is TRBV12-3 or TRBV12-4 and J is TRBJ1-1; TRBD1 matches at 8 bases. CDR3 size: 17 residues. V was pared by 6 bases and J by 1 base, with 13 bases of the junction left unmatched. CDR3 protein: CASSSWDRSYRNTEAFF. The CDR3 region has the DNA TGTGCCAGCAGCTCCTGGGACAGGTCCTATCGGAACACTGAAGCTTTCTTT.

This clonotype showed up many times. The CDR3 DNA reads TGTGCCAGCAGTTTATGGGCAGGGGTGGATGGCTACACCTTC. It is translated as CASSLWAGVDGYTF. The V and J genes are TRBV12-3 or TRBV12-4 and TRBJ1-2, with D possibly being TRBD1 (6 bases). CDR3 length equals 14 residues. V shed 2 bases and J shed 6 bases, with 13 bases lying between them.

In its sample, this clonotype was seen a few times. This chain joins TRBV12-3 or TRBV12-4 and TRBJ1-6, with a weak D call TRBD1 (5 bases). V lost 1 base and J lost 8, with 12 bases in between. The CDR3 length is 15 residues. The DNA for the CDR3 is TGTGCCAGCAGTTTAGGATTGGGACCACATTCACCCCTCCACTTT. Translating it yields CASSLGLGPHSPLHF.

In this sample, this clonotype turned up many times. This rearrangement joins TRBV29-1 to TRBJ1-1, with D unresolved. Trimming cost V 1 base and J 1 base, with 13 bases left between them. Germline-derived CDR1 and CDR2 are SQVTM and ANQGSEA. The CDR3 has 15 residues. CDR3 in DNA: TGCAGCGTTGAAGGTATTGCAGACTCGAACACTGAAGCTTTCTTT. Its protein product is CSVEGIADSNTEAFF.

The genes are TRBV7-9 and TRBJ2-2; no clear D. This CDR3 spans 17 amino acids. Per the germline V gene, CDR1 is SEHNR and CDR2 is FQNEAQ (reference sequence). V was shortened by 3 bases and J by 1 base, with 15 bases between the two germline ends. The CDR3 loop reads CASSLGPQYLNTGELFF. The CDR3, as DNA: TGTGCCAGCAGCTTGGGTCCCCAGTACCTGAACACCGGGGAGCTGTTTTTT. Using reference TRBV7-9 and TRBJ2-2 for the parts outside the CDR3, the full variable domain is DTGVSQNPRHKITKRGQNVTFRCDPISEHNRLYWYRQTLGQGPEFLTYFQNEAQLEKSRLLSDRFSAERPKGSFSTLEIQRTEQGDSAMYLCASSLGPQYLNTGELFFGEGSRLTVL.

The rearrangement links TRBV20-1 to TRBJ2-5; TRBD2 is a possible D gene (6 bases). Per germline, CDR1 DFQATT and CDR2 SNEGSKA (reference sequence). Trimming removed 6 bases at V and 5 bases at J, with 10 bases between. The CDR3 consists of 11 residues. CDR3 in amino acids: CSALGGETQYF. For the CDR3, the DNA is TGCAGTGCACTAGGAGGGGAGACCCAGTACTTC.

This clonotype turned up a few times. This chain joins TRBV7-8 and TRBJ2-1, with unresolved D. CDR3 length: 14 residues. Trimming shortened V by 1 base and J by 5 bases, and 9 bases separated the two germline ends. Germline CDR1 and CDR2: SGHVS and FQNEAQ. CDR3 DNA sequence: TGTGCCAGCAGCTTAGAGGCCGCCAACAATGAGCAGTTCTTC. Its translation is CASSLEAANNEQFF. The whole variable domain, filled in from reference TRBV7-8 and TRBJ2-1, reads GAGVSQSPRYKVAKRGQDVALRCDPISGHVSLFWYQQALGQGPEFLTYFQNEAQLDKSGLPSDRFFAERPEGSVSTLKIQRTQQEDSAVYLCASSLEAANNEQFFGPGTRLTVL.

The chain employs TRBV10-3 and TRBJ1-3; tentative D call: TRBD1 (5 bases). The CDR3 is 15 residues long. Germline V gives CDR1 ENHRY, CDR2 SYGVKD. The V gene lost 7 bases and the J gene lost 2 bases, with 15 bases spanning the gap. This CDR3 is CAIILRGLAGNTIYF. In nucleotides, the CDR3 is TGTGCCATCATCCTGCGGGGGTTGGCTGGAAACACCATATATTTT.

The rearrangement links TRBV12-3 or TRBV12-4 to TRBJ2-7; D is ambiguous. The CDR3 has 15 residues. Trimming left V 3 bases short and J 4 bases short, with 16 bases between. CDR3 sequence: CASSFSVGVDYEQYF. The DNA for the CDR3 is TGTGCCAGCAGTTTTAGTGTTGGAGTAGATTACGAGCAGTACTTC.

J is TRBJ2-5 and V is TRBV20-1; weak D call: TRBD2 (7 bases). This CDR3 spans 10 amino acids. The V gene lost 3 bases and the J gene lost 9 bases, with 8 bases spanning the gap. CDR1 and CDR2 from the germline V gene are DFQATT and SNEGSKA (reference sequence). CDR3 region: CSASGGPQYF. CDR3 sequence (DNA): TGCAGTGCTAGCGGGGGGCCCCAGTACTTC.

This clonotype was found many times. The chain combines TRBV7-9 with TRBJ2-7; D remains unclear. The germline gives CDR1 SEHNR, CDR2 FQNEAQ (reference sequence). This CDR3 region has 12 residues. V gave up 2 bases and J gave up 6 bases, with 8 bases separating them. CDR3 sequence (DNA): TGTGCCAGCAGCTTAAGTGGAGCCGAGCAGTACTTC. It specifies CASSLSGAEQYF.

This clonotype was counted a few times. V usage is TRBV5-6 and J usage is TRBJ2-1; weak D call: TRBD1 (5 bases). The V and J ends lost 0 bases and 6 bases respectively, with 10 bases between them. In germline, CDR1 is SGHDT, CDR2 YYEEEE. The CDR3 runs 14 residues. CDR3 loop: CASSLGARANEQFF. The CDR3 DNA sequence: TGTGCCAGCAGCTTGGGCGCCAGGGCCAATGAGCAGTTCTTC.

This clonotype was detected many times. The V call is TRBV27, the J call TRBJ2-7, with 7 bases identical to TRBD2. V lost 2 bases and J lost 2; bases outside the gene matches: 6. The germline CDR1 and CDR2 sequences are MNHEY and SMNVEV (reference sequence). This CDR3 contains 15 residues. CDR3 in DNA: TGTGCCAGCAGTTTAGGCGGACGGGGGGCCTACGAGCAGTACTTC. Amino acids: CASSLGGRGAYEQYF.

The sample holds many counts of this clonotype. The chain employs TRBV5-1 and TRBJ2-1, with 14 bases matching TRBD2. V lost 1 base, J lost 6 bases, and 3 bases stayed unmatched. This CDR3 region has 16 residues. Germline CDR1 SGHRS, CDR2 YFSETQ. The CDR3 DNA reads as TGCGCCAGCAGCTTGCTGGGACTAGCGGGAGTCAATGAGCAGTTCTTC. Its protein product is CASSLLGLAGVNEQFF.

CDR3 sequence: CASSSRIGQGPSYEQYF. The CDR3 nucleotides read TGTGCCAGCAGCTCTCGCATTGGACAGGGCCCATCCTACGAGCAGTACTTC. The genes are TRBV9 and TRBJ2-7; TRBD1 matches at 8 bases. Germline-derived CDR1 and CDR2 are SGDLS and YYNGEE. V gave up 4 bases and J gave up 1 base; unmatched junction bases: 13. This CDR3 is built from 17 residues.

In its sample, this clonotype was seen a few times. The V call is TRBV9, the J call TRBJ2-7; 8 positions match TRBD2. The ends lost 2 bases at V and 3 bases at J; junction bases unmatched: 7. The CDR3 is made up of 15 amino acids. From germline, CDR1 is SGDLS and CDR2 YYNGEE. CDR3 DNA sequence: TGTGCCAGCAGCGTTACCGGGACTAGGGGCTACGAGCAGTACTTC. It codes for CASSVTGTRGYEQYF. Full variable domain (rest looked up from reference TRBV9 and TRBJ2-7): DSGVTQTPKHLITATGQRVTLRCSPRSGDLSVYWYQQSLDQGLQFLIQYYNGEERAKGNILERFSAQQFPDLHSELNLSSLELGDSALYFCASSVTGTRGYEQYFGPGTRLTVT.

This clonotype has just a few counts. This chain connects TRBV2 to TRBJ1-1; TRBD1 matches at 8 bases. Trimming cost V 6 bases and J 5 bases; bases outside gene matches: 8. This CDR3 contains 14 residues. CDR1 SNHLY and CDR2 FYNNEI come from the germline V gene. CDR3 in amino acids: CASRETGGPTEAFF. The CDR3 coding sequence is TGTGCCAGCAGAGAAACAGGGGGACCGACTGAAGCTTTCTTT.

This chain uses TRBV12-3 or TRBV12-4 with TRBJ1-4, with a tentative D call TRBD1 (5 bases). This CDR3 is built from 15 residues. Trimming left V 8 bases short and J 7 bases short, with 20 bases between. The CDR3 sequence: CASSPAGGGGEKLFF. DNA for the CDR3: TGTGCCAGCTCACCAGCCGGGGGAGGTGGTGAAAAACTGTTTTTT.

CDR3 in DNA: TGTGCCAGCAGCTTAGGGGGGGGCCTAGGGGAGACCCAGTACTTC. It codes for CASSLGGGLGETQYF. This sequence joins TRBV7-2 and TRBJ2-5; D is perhaps TRBD2 (7 bases). The V and J ends lost 1 base and 5 bases respectively, with 14 bases between them. CDR1 is SGHTA and CDR2 is FQGNSA in the germline V gene. The CDR3 covers 15 residues.